Listed below are T cell receptor beta chains from one sample, sequenced in a study of T cells after yellow fever vaccination. TCRdb redid the calling of the 5' RACE reads with MiXCR, one entry per CDR3 protein. The data hold 300,000 to 350,000 distinct CDR3 sequences, with 4% observed a single time. The starting material was PBMCs, obtained 5 days after the yellow fever booster vaccination. The receptors originated from a man aged 18 to 30 who received the YFV17D yellow fever vaccine. Each CDR3 is given with its conserved first and last residue. D genes are given only for firm matches. Rows may omit the clone size; those that give it use once, few, many or a size class.

j_gene: TRBJ2-5; d_gene: TRBD2; abundance: NA; v_gene: TRBV5-1; CDR3nt: TGCGCCAGCACAGCGGGGGTCAAAGAGACCCAGTACTTC; CDR3aa: CASTAGVKETQYF
j_gene: TRBJ2-3; d_gene: NA; abundance: few; v_gene: TRBV5-1; CDR3nt: TGCGCCAGCAGCTTGGTGGAGGGGGCTGGGGATACGCAGTATTTT; CDR3aa: CASSLVEGAGDTQYF
j_gene: TRBJ2-5; d_gene: NA; abundance: few; v_gene: TRBV11-2; CDR3nt: TGTGCCAGCAGCCCGGGGGCGACCCAGTACTTC; CDR3aa: CASSPGATQYF
j_gene: TRBJ1-2; d_gene: NA; abundance: many; v_gene: TRBV29-1; CDR3nt: TGCAGCGCCGTGACAGGCGCTAACTATGGCTACACCTTC; CDR3aa: CSAVTGANYGYTF
j_gene: TRBJ2-5; d_gene: TRBD2; abundance: few; v_gene: TRBV7-8; CDR3nt: TGTGCCAGCAGCTCTGGGACTAGCGGGGCCCTGGTAGAGACCCAGTACTTC; CDR3aa: CASSSGTSGALVETQYF
j_gene: TRBJ2-1; d_gene: NA; abundance: NA; v_gene: TRBV7-2; CDR3nt: TGTGCCAGCAGTCCAGCCGGGTACAATGAGCAGTTCTTC; CDR3aa: CASSPAGYNEQFF
j_gene: TRBJ1-1; d_gene: NA; abundance: few; v_gene: TRBV12-3/TRBV12-4; CDR3nt: TGTGCCAGCAGTTTAAAGGACAGGAACACTGAAGCTTTCTTT; CDR3aa: CASSLKDRNTEAFF
j_gene: TRBJ2-1; d_gene: NA; abundance: many; v_gene: TRBV7-9; CDR3nt: TGTGCCAGCAGGGGAACGGGTTGGGGGGCTCTCTACAATGAGCAGTTCTTC; CDR3aa: CASRGTGWGALYNEQFF
j_gene: TRBJ1-1; d_gene: TRBD1; abundance: few; v_gene: TRBV20-1; CDR3nt: TGCAGTGCTGGGGACAGCGGGGGGGGAAACACTGAAGCTTTCTTT; CDR3aa: CSAGDSGGGNTEAFF
j_gene: TRBJ2-7; d_gene: NA; abundance: NA; v_gene: TRBV2; CDR3nt: TGTGCCAGCAGTTCGGGACTGGGAAGGGGCGAGCAGTACTTC; CDR3aa: CASSSGLGRGEQYF
j_gene: TRBJ1-4; d_gene: NA; abundance: medium-sized; v_gene: TRBV7-8; CDR3nt: TGTGCCAGCAGCTTTGGGGAAAAACTGTTTTTT; CDR3aa: CASSFGEKLFF
j_gene: TRBJ2-1; d_gene: TRBD2; abundance: many; v_gene: TRBV2; CDR3nt: TGTGCCAGCAGTGATATGCTGGCGGGGGGGCCTTATGAGCAGTTCTTC; CDR3aa: CASSDMLAGGPYEQFF
j_gene: TRBJ2-5; d_gene: NA; abundance: NA; v_gene: TRBV5-5; CDR3nt: TGTGCCAGCACCGAACAGGGTCAAGAGACCCAGTACTTC; CDR3aa: CASTEQGQETQYF
j_gene: TRBJ1-1; d_gene: NA; abundance: few; v_gene: TRBV7-8; CDR3nt: TGTGCCAGCAGCCCCGGGGTAGGCAGAACTGAAGCTTTCTTT; CDR3aa: CASSPGVGRTEAFF
j_gene: TRBJ1-5; d_gene: TRBD1; abundance: few; v_gene: TRBV6-1; CDR3nt: TGTGCCAGCAGTGAAACGACAGGGGCTTGGGGCCAGCCCCAGCATTTT; CDR3aa: CASSETTGAWGQPQHF
j_gene: TRBJ2-2; d_gene: NA; abundance: NA; v_gene: TRBV5-7; CDR3nt: TGTGCCAGCAGCTTGGGACACGGCTCCGGGGAGCTGTTTTTT; CDR3aa: CASSLGHGSGELFF
j_gene: TRBJ2-3; d_gene: TRBD2; abundance: NA; v_gene: TRBV20-1; CDR3nt: TGCAGTGCTAGAGTCGTCGGGGCAGCTAGCGGGGTGTCAGATACGCAGTATTTT; CDR3aa: CSARVVGAASGVSDTQYF
j_gene: TRBJ2-6; d_gene: NA; abundance: many; v_gene: TRBV7-2; CDR3nt: TGTGCCAGCAGATTTCAGGGGGCCAACGTCCTGACTTTC; CDR3aa: CASRFQGANVLTF
j_gene: TRBJ1-5; d_gene: NA; abundance: NA; v_gene: TRBV21-1; CDR3nt: TGTGCCAGCAGCAAAAAGGGTTATAGCAATCAGCCCCAGCATTTT; CDR3aa: CASSKKGYSNQPQHF
j_gene: TRBJ2-2; d_gene: NA; abundance: many; v_gene: TRBV4-2; CDR3nt: TGTGCCAGCAGCCCCCCCCAGGGCCCGAACACCGGGGAGCTGTTTTTT; CDR3aa: CASSPPQGPNTGELFF
j_gene: TRBJ1-1; d_gene: NA; abundance: few; v_gene: TRBV6-1; CDR3nt: TGTGCCAGCAGTCGGGATTCGGTGCCGAACACTGAAGCTTTCTTT; CDR3aa: CASSRDSVPNTEAFF
j_gene: TRBJ1-2; d_gene: TRBD1; abundance: few; v_gene: TRBV7-2; CDR3nt: TGTGCCAGCAGCTACAGGGGGCCGGGGGGCTACACCTTC; CDR3aa: CASSYRGPGGYTF
j_gene: TRBJ2-7; d_gene: NA; abundance: NA; v_gene: TRBV12-3/TRBV12-4; CDR3nt: TGTGCCAGCAGGGCCGGTAGTCTCGAGCAGTACTTC; CDR3aa: CASRAGSLEQYF
j_gene: TRBJ2-2; d_gene: NA; abundance: few; v_gene: TRBV29-1; CDR3nt: TGCAGCGTTGAAGAACAGTCCCACGGGGAGCTGTTTTTT; CDR3aa: CSVEEQSHGELFF
j_gene: TRBJ1-4; d_gene: NA; abundance: NA; v_gene: TRBV6-6; CDR3nt: TGTGCCAGCAGTGTCGGACCAAATGAAAAACTGTTTTTT; CDR3aa: CASSVGPNEKLFF
j_gene: TRBJ1-3; d_gene: NA; abundance: many; v_gene: TRBV10-3; CDR3nt: TGTGCCATCAGTGAGCGGACGGGGGGAAGCTGGTCCTCTGGAAACACCATATATTTT; CDR3aa: CAISERTGGSWSSGNTIYF
j_gene: TRBJ1-2; d_gene: NA; abundance: NA; v_gene: TRBV6-5; CDR3nt: TGTGCCAGCAGTTACGCAGGGAACCAGGGGTCTGGCTACACCTTC; CDR3aa: CASSYAGNQGSGYTF
j_gene: TRBJ1-5; d_gene: NA; abundance: few; v_gene: TRBV10-3; CDR3nt: TGTGCCATCAGTGGCAGCAGGGACGGGCAGCCCCAGCATTTT; CDR3aa: CAISGSRDGQPQHF
j_gene: TRBJ1-5; d_gene: NA; abundance: few; v_gene: TRBV12-3/TRBV12-4; CDR3nt: TGTGCCAGCAGACGGGGGACTGCTAGCAATCAGCCCCAGCATTTT; CDR3aa: CASRRGTASNQPQHF
j_gene: TRBJ1-2; d_gene: NA; abundance: few; v_gene: TRBV24-1; CDR3nt: TGTGCCACCAGTGATCGGTGGGGGGACGGCTACACCTTC; CDR3aa: CATSDRWGDGYTF
j_gene: TRBJ2-2; d_gene: TRBD2; abundance: few; v_gene: TRBV6-5; CDR3nt: TGTGCCAGCAGTTGGACTAGCGCCGGGGAGCTGTTTTTT; CDR3aa: CASSWTSAGELFF
j_gene: TRBJ2-3; d_gene: NA; abundance: few; v_gene: TRBV20-1; CDR3nt: TGCAGTGCTAGGTCTGCACTATACACAGATACGCAGTATTTT; CDR3aa: CSARSALYTDTQYF
j_gene: TRBJ2-1; d_gene: TRBD2; abundance: many; v_gene: TRBV20-1; CDR3nt: TGCAGTGCTAGAGGGGTGACTAGCGGGGCAACATACAATGAGCAGTTCTTC; CDR3aa: CSARGVTSGATYNEQFF